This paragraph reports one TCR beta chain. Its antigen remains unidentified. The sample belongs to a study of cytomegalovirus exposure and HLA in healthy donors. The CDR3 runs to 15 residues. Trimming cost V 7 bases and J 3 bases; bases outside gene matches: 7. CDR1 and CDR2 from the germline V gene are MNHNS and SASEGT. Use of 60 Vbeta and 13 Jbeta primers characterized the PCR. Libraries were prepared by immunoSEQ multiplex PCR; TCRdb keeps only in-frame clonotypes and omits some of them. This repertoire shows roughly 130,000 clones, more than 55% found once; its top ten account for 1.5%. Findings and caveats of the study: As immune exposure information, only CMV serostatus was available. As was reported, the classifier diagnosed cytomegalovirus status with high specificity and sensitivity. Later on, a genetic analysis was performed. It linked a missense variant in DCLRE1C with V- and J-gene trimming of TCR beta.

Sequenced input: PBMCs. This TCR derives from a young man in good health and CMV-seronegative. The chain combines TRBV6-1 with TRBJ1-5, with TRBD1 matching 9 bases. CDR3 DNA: TGTGCCAGCACCCGACAGGGGGGACTCAATCAGCCCCAGCATTTT. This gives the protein CASTRQGGLNQPQHF.